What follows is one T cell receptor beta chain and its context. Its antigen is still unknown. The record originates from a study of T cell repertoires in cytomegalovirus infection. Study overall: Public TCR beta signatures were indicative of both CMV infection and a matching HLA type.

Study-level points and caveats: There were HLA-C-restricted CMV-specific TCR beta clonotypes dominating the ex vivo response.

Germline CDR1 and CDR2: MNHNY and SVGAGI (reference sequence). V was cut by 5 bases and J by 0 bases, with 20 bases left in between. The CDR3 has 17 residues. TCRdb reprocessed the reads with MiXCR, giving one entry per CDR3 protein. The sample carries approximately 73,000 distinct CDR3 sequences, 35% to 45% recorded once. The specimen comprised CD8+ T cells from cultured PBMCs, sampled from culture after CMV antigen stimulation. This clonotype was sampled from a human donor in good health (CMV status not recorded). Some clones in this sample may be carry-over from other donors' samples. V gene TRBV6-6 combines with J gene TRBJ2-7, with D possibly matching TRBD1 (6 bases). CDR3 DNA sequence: TGTGCCAGCAGTATAGGAAAGGCAGGGGTGAGCTCCTACGAGCAGTACTTC. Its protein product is CASSIGKAGVSSYEQYF.